Listed here are 8 T cell receptor beta chains from one sample, sequenced in a study of Graves' ophthalmopathy and Graves' hyperthyroidism. Amplification of TCR beta CDR3 regions used RNA transcripts. An initial RT-PCR round employing HTBI primers preceded a second-round multiplex PCR. TCRdb called the multiplex PCR reads again in MiXCR, with one record for every CDR3 protein. The sample holds 340,000 or so distinct CDR3 sequences; roughly 16% are singletons and the top ten take 10% to 15%. Specimen: peripheral blood. These receptors were taken from an adult man with Graves' ophthalmopathy.

This chain uses TRBV7-2 with TRBJ2-5, with D unclear. The CDR3 is 13 amino acids. Between the trimmed V and J ends, which lost 5 bases and 1 base, there was a span of 8 bases. Germline V gene lookup returns CDR1 SGHTA and CDR2 FQGNSA. The CDR3 sequence is CASSRSTQETQYF. The CDR3 coding sequence is TGTGCCAGCAGCCGAAGCACCCAAGAGACCCAGTACTTC.

This clonotype was recorded many times. J is TRBJ1-1 and V is TRBV30, with no clear D. There are 16 residues in the CDR3. Germline V gives CDR1 GTSNPN, CDR2 SVGIG (reference sequence). Deletions cut 5 bases from V and 0 bases from J, with 19 bases between. The CDR3 is CAWCWEIEQLNTEAFF. CDR3 DNA: TGTGCCTGGTGCTGGGAAATCGAACAGCTGAACACTGAAGCTTTCTTT.

This clonotype was recorded at least ten times. The chain links TRBV30 to TRBJ1-2, with D uncertain. Germline loops: CDR1 GTSNPN, CDR2 SVGIG (reference sequence). The CDR3 has 13 residues. V lost 3 bases and J 6 bases, leaving 14 bases between the germline ends. The DNA for the CDR3 is TGTGCCTGGAGGCAGCGGACGCTTGATGGCTACACCTTC. It encodes CAWRQRTLDGYTF. The full variable domain, with the rest looked up from reference TRBV30 and TRBJ1-2, is SQTIHQWPATLVQPVGSPLSLECTVEGTSNPNLYWYRQAAGRGLQLLFYSVGIGQISSEVPQNLSASRPQDRQFILSSKKLLLSDSGFYLCAWRQRTLDGYTFGSGTRLTVV.

Ten or more counts support this clonotype. CDR3 residues: CASSRDRGNYEQYF. CDR3 coding DNA: TGTGCCAGCAGTAGGGACAGGGGAAACTACGAGCAGTACTTC. V is TRBV2 and J is TRBJ2-7; 10 nucleotides match TRBD1. The trim removed 5 bases at V and 3 bases at J, leaving 4 bases unmatched. Germline CDR1 and CDR2: SNHLY and FYNNEI. The CDR3 is made up of 14 amino acids.

This clonotype was seen ten or more times. This sequence joins TRBV11-1 and TRBJ1-2, with TRBD1 matching over 9 bases. V shed 5 bases and J 7 bases; nucleotides not matched to a gene: 17. The CDR3 runs to 17 residues. CDR1 is SGHAT and CDR2 is FQDESV in the germline V gene (reference sequence). CDR3 nucleotides: TGTGCCAGCAGCCTAAATCCGGGACAGGGCTCTAGGAGTGGCTACACCTTC. Encoded protein: CASSLNPGQGSRSGYTF.

This clonotype was observed at least ten times. The chain couples TRBV5-1 to TRBJ1-6, with D perhaps matching TRBD1 (6 bases). V lost 0 bases and J lost 5, with 9 bases in between. CDR1 is SGHRS and CDR2 is YFSETQ in the germline V gene. This CDR3 has 15 residues. The CDR3 here is CASSLVTGNNSPLHF. The CDR3 DNA reads as TGCGCCAGCAGCTTGGTTACAGGGAATAATTCACCCCTCCACTTT.

This clonotype was observed at least ten times. This chain uses TRBV19 with TRBJ1-5, with 8 bases matching TRBD1. With V trimmed by 6 bases and J by 1 base, 8 bases remained unmatched. CDR3 length equals 16 residues. In germline, CDR1 is LNHDA, CDR2 SQIVND (reference sequence). The CDR3 DNA follows: TGTGCCAGTAGGACAAACGGACAGGGAAGCAATCAGCCCCAGCATTTT. Amino acids: CASRTNGQGSNQPQHF.

This clonotype has a count of ten or more. The chain is built from TRBV7-2 and TRBJ1-2, with 9 bases lining up with TRBD1. The germline V gene encodes CDR1 SGHTA and CDR2 FQGNSA. This CDR3 spans 14 amino acids. Trimming at V came to 5 bases and at J to 6 bases, leaving 7 bases not matched to a gene. Here the CDR3 DNA reads TGTGCCAGCAGCAAACGACAGGGGGGGAATGGCTACACCTTC. Protein: CASSKRQGGNGYTF. Full variable domain (remainder filled in from reference TRBV7-2 and TRBJ1-2): GAGVSQSPSNKVTEKGKDVELRCDPISGHTALYWYRQSLGQGLEFLIYFQGNSAPDKSGLPSDRFSAERTGGSVSTLTIQRTQQEDSAVYLCASSKRQGGNGYTFGSGTRLTVV.